This paragraph reports one T cell receptor (beta chain). The data belong to a study of blood T cell repertoires in COVID-19. In assigning cohorts, the study relied on participant-reported clinical history. Donors in Cohort 3 counted as recovered after two negative PCRs, clearance, or symptom resolution. Germline values: CDR1 SGDLS, CDR2 YYNGEE. The V gene lost 0 bases and the J gene lost 6 bases, with 12 bases spanning the gap. The CDR3 is made up of 14 amino acids. In the original workflow: Amplification of reference gene primers provided the estimated nucleated cell counts. Repertoires were generated with immunoSEQ multiplex PCR, while TCRdb's copy carries only in-frame clones and drops some. D and trimming were read from the DNA, whereas the V and J calls and clone size are those reported in that table. The repertoire holds some 370,000 clones, with around 86% as singletons.

The chain combines TRBV9 with TRBJ1-1; D is unresolved. Sequencing was done on a sample of PBMCs or T cells enriched from blood (not recorded which). This TCR came from a woman between 45 and 60 years old who had recovered from COVID-19. CDR3 coding DNA: TGTGCCAGCAGCGTAGTGGCGGGCGGCGCTGAAGCTTTCTTT. Protein: CASSVVAGGAEAFF.